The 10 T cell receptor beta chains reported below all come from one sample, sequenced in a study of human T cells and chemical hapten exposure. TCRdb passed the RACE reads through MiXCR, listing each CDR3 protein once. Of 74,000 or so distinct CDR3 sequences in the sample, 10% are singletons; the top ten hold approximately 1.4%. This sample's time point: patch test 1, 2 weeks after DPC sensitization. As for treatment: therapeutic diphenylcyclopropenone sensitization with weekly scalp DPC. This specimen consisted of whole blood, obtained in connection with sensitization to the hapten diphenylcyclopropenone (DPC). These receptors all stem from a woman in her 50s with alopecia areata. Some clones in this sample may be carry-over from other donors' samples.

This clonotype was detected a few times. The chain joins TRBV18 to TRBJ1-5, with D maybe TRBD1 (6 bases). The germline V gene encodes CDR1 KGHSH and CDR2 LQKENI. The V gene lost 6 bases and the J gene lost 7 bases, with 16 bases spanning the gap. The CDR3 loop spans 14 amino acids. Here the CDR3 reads CASSPSGAQQPQHF. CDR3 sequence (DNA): TGTGCCAGCTCGCCTTCAGGGGCTCAGCAGCCCCAGCATTTT.

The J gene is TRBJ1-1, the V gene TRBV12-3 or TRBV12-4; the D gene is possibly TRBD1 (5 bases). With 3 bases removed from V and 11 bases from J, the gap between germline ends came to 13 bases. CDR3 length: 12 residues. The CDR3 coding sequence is TGTGCCAGCAGTTTTGTGGGGACTTCGGCTTTCTTT. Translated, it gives CASSFVGTSAFF.

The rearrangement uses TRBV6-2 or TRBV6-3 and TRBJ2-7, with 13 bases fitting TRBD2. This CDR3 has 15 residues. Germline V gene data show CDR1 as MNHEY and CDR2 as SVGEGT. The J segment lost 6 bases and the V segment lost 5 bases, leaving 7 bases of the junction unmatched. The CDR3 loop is CASSDGLAGAGEQYF. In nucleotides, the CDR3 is TGTGCCAGCAGTGATGGACTAGCGGGAGCTGGCGAGCAGTACTTC.

CDR3 loop: CSVTGTVGTDTQYF. Here the CDR3 DNA reads TGCAGCGTTACGGGAACAGTGGGCACAGATACGCAGTATTTT. V usage is TRBV29-1 and J usage is TRBJ2-3; possibly TRBD2 for D (5 bases). CDR1 and CDR2 from the germline V gene are SQVTM and ANQGSEA. V lost 5 bases and J lost 1, with 13 bases in between. This CDR3 spans 14 amino acids.

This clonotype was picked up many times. The CDR3 region has the DNA TGTGCCAGCAGCCGAGAGACAGACAACTATGGCTACACCTTC. This encodes CASSRETDNYGYTF. V usage is TRBV14 and J usage is TRBJ1-2, with a possible D match to TRBD1 (5 bases). The germline V gene has CDR1 SGHDN and CDR2 FVKESK. The CDR3 spans 14 residues. Trimming took 4 bases from V and 2 from J, leaving 11 bases between them. Full variable domain (rest looked up from reference TRBV14 and TRBJ1-2): EAGVTQFPSHSVIEKGQTVTLRCDPISGHDNLYWYRRVMGKEIKFLLHFVKESKQDESGMPNNRFLAERTGGTYSTLKVQPAELEDSGVYFCASSRETDNYGYTFGSGTRLTVV.

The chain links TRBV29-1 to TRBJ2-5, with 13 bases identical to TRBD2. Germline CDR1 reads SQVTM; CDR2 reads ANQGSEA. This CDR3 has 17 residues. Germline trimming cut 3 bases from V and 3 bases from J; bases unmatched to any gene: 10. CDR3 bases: TGCAGCGTTGAGGCCCGCGCCGGACTAGCGGGAGAAGAGACCCAGTACTTC. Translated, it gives CSVEARAGLAGEETQYF. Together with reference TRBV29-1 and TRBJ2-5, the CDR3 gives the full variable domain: SAVISQKPSRDICQRGTSLTIQCQVDSQVTMMFWYRQQPGQSLTLIATANQGSEATYESGFVIDKFPISRPNLTFSTLTVSNMSPEDSSIYLCSVEARAGLAGEETQYFGPGTRLLVL.

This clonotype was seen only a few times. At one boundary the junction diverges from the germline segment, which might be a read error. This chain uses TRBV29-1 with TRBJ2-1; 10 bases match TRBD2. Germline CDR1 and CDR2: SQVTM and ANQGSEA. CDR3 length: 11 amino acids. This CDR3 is CSVEEGTSAYF. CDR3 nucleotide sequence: TGCAGCGTTGAAGAAGGGACTAGCGCGTACTTC.

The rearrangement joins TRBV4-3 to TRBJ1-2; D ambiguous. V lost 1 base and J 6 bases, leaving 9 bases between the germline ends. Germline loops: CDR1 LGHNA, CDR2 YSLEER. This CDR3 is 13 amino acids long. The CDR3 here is CASSQGRADGYTF. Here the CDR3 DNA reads TGCGCCAGCAGCCAAGGCCGGGCGGATGGCTACACCTTC.

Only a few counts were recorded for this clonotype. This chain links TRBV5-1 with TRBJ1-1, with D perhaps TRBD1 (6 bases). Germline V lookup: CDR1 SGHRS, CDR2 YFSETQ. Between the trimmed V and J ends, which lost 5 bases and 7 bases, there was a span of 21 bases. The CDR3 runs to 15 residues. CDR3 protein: CASSMVGGLALEAFF. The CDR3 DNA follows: TGCGCCAGCAGTATGGTGGGGGGCCTAGCCCTTGAAGCTTTCTTT.

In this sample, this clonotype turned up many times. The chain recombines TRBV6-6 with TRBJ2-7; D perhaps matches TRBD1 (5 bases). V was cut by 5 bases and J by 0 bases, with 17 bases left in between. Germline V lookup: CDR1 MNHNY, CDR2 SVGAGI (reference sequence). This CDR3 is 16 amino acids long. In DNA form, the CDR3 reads TGTGCCAGCAGTACTGACCTCGACAGAATCTCCTACGAGCAGTACTTC. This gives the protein CASSTDLDRISYEQYF.